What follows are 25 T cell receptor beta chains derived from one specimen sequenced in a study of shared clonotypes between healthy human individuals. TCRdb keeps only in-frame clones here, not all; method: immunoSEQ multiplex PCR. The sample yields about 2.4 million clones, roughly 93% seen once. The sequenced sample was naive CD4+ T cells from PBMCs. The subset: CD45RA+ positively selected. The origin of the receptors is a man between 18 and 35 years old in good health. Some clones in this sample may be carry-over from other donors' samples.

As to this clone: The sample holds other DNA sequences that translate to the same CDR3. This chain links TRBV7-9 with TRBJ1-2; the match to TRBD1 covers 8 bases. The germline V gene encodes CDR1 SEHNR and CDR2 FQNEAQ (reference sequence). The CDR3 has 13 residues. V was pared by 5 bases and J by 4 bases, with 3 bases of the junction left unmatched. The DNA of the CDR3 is TGTGCCAGCAGCCTCGGACAGGGCTATGGCTACACCTTC. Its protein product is CASSLGQGYGYTF.

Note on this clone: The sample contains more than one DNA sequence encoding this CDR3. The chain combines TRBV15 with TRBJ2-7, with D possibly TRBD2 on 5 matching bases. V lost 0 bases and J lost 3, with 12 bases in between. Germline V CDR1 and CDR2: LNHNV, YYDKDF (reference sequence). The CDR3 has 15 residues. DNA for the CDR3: TGTGCCACCAGCAGAGATGGGCGGGCCTTCTACGAGCAGTACTTC. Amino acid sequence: CATSRDGRAFYEQYF.

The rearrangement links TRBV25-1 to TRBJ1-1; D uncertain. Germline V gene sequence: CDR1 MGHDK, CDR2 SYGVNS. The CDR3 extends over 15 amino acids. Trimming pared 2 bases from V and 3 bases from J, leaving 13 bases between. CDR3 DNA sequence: TGTGCCAGCAGTGAACGAGAGAGGGCCTACACTGAAGCTTTCTTT. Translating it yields CASSERERAYTEAFF.

The CDR3 is CASSAGPVGEAFF. CDR3 nucleotide sequence: TGTGCCAGCAGTGCCGGGCCAGTCGGTGAAGCTTTCTTT. The gene calls are TRBV7-3 and TRBJ1-1; unclear D gene. The CDR3 totals 13 residues. Per germline, CDR1 SGHTA and CDR2 FQGTGA. V was clipped by 6 bases and J by 7 bases, with 15 bases between them.

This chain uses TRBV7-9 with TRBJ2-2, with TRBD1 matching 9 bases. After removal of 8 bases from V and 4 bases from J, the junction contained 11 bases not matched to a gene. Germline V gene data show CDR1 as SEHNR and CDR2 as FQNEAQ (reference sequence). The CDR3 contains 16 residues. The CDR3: CASSYYRGRSTGELFF. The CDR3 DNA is TGTGCCAGCTCCTACTACAGGGGGCGCAGCACCGGGGAGCTGTTTTTT.

CDR3 region: CASRYDSSAGELFF. CDR3 nucleotides: TGTGCCAGCAGATACGACTCCTCGGCCGGGGAGCTGTTTTTT. The V and J genes are TRBV6-5 and TRBJ2-2; D gene uncertain. Germline-derived CDR1 and CDR2 are MNHEY and SVGAGI. This CDR3 is built from 14 residues. V lost 6 bases and J 6 bases, leaving 14 bases between the germline ends.

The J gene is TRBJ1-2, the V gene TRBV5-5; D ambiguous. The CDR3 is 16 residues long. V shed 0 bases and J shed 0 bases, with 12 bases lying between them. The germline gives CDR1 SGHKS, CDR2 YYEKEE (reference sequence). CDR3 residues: CASSLALGNANYGYTF. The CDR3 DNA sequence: TGTGCCAGCAGCTTGGCATTGGGAAATGCTAACTATGGCTACACCTTC.

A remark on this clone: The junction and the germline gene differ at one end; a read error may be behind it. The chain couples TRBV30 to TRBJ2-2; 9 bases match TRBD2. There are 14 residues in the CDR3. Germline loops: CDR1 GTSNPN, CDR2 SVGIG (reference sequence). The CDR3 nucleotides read TGTGCCGGGAGACTAGCGGCGAACACCGGGGAGCTGTTTTTT. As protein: CAGRLAANTGELFF.

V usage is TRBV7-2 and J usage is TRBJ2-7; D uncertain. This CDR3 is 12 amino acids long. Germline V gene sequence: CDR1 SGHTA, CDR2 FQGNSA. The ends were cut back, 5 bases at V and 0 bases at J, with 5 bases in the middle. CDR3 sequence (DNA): TGTGCCAGCAGCCCAATCTCCTACGAGCAGTACTTC. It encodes CASSPISYEQYF.

The chain's CDR3 is CASSRGADTQYF. The CDR3 nucleotides are TGTGCCAGCAGCCGGGGAGCAGATACGCAGTATTTT. The chain joins TRBV11-2 to TRBJ2-3; possibly TRBD2 for D (5 bases). Germline V lookup: CDR1 SGHAT, CDR2 FQNNGV. The germline V and J ends were trimmed by 5 bases and 4 bases, with 7 bases remaining between them. The CDR3 sequence is 12 residues long.

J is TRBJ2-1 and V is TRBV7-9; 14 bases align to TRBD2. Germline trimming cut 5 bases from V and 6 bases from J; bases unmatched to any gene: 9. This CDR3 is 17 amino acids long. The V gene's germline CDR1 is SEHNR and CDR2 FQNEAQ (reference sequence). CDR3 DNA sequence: TGTGCCAGCAGCCGACGACTAGCGGGAGGGCCCGTCAATGAGCAGTTCTTC. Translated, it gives CASSRRLAGGPVNEQFF.

The CDR3 loop is CASSESRAASTIYF. DNA of the CDR3: TGTGCCAGCAGTGAATCCAGGGCGGCATCCACCATATATTTT. The rearrangement links TRBV6-1 to TRBJ1-3; D may be TRBD1 (5 bases). Trimming shortened V by 2 bases and J by 9 bases, and 14 bases separated the two germline ends. CDR3 length equals 14 residues. CDR1 is MNHNS and CDR2 is SASEGT in the germline V gene.

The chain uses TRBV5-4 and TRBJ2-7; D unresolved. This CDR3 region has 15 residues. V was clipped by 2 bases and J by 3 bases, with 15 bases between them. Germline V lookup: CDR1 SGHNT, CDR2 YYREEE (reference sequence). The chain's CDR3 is CASSFFEIPSYEQYF. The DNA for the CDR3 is TGTGCCAGCAGCTTTTTTGAGATTCCCAGCTACGAGCAGTACTTC.

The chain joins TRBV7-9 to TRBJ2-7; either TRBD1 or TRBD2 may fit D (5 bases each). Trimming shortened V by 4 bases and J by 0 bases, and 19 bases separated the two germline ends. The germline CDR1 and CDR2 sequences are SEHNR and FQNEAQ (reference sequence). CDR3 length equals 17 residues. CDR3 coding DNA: TGTGCCAGCAGCTATGCCGTGGGGAGACAGAGCTCCTACGAGCAGTACTTC. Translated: CASSYAVGRQSSYEQYF.

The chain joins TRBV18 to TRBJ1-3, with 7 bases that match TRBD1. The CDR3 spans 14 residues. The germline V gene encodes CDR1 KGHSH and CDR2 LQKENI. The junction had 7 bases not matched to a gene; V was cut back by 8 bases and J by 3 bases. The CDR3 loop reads CASATGDSGNTIYF. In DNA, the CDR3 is TGTGCCAGCGCTACAGGGGATAGTGGAAACACCATATATTTT. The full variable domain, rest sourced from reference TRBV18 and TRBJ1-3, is NAGVMQNPRHLVRRRGQEARLRCSPMKGHSHVYWYRQLPEEGLKFMVYLQKENIIDESGMPKERFSAEFPKEGPSILRIQQVVRGDSAAYFCASATGDSGNTIYFGEGSWLTVV.

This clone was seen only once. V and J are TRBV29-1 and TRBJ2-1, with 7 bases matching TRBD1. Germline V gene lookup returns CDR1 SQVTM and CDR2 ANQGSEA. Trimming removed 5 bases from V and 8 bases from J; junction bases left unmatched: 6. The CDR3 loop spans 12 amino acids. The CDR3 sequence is CSVLTGTDEQFF. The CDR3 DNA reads TGCAGCGTTCTGACGGGGACAGATGAGCAGTTCTTC.

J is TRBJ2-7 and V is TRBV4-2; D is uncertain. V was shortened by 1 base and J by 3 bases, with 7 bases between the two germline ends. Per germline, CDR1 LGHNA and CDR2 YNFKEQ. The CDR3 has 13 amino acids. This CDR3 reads CASSQAVGYEQYF. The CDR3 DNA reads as TGTGCCAGCAGCCAAGCGGTAGGCTACGAGCAGTACTTC.

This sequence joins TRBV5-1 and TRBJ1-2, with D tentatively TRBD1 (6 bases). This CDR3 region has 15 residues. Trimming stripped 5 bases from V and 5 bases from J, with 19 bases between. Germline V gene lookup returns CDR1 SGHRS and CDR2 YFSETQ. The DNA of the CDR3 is TGCGCCAGCAGGAGGAACACAGGGCCGAGTTATGGCTACACCTTC. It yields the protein CASRRNTGPSYGYTF.

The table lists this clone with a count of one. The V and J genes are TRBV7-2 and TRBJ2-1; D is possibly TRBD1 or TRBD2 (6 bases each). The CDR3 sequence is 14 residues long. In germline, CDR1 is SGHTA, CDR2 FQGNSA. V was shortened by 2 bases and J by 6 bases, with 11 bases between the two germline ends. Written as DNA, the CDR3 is TGTGCCAGCAGCTTATTCCGGGGGCCCAATGAGCAGTTCTTC. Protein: CASSLFRGPNEQFF.

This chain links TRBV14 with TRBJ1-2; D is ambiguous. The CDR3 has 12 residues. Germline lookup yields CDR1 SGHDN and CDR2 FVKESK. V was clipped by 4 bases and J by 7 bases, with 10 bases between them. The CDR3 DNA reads TGTGCCAGCAGCCTCCAAGAGGGTGGCTACACCTTC. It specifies CASSLQEGGYTF.

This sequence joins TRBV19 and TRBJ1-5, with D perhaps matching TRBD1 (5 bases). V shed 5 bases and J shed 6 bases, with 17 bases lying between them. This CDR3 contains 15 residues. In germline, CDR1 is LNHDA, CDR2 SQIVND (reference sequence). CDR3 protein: CASSAAGPSLQPQHF. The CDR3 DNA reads TGTGCCAGTAGTGCAGCGGGGCCTAGTCTTCAGCCCCAGCATTTT.

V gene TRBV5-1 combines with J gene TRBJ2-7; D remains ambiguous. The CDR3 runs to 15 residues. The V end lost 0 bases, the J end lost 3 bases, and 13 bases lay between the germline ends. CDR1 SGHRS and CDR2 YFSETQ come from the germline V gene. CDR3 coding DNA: TGCGCCAGCAGCTTGGGCGTGGGGTCGGGCTACGAGCAGTACTTC. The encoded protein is CASSLGVGSGYEQYF.

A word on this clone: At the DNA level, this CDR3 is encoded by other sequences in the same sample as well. DNA for the CDR3: TGTGCCAGCAATACGCGGGACACCGGGGAGCTGTTTTTT. This gives the protein CASNTRDTGELFF. The chain has TRBV28 and TRBJ2-2, with D possibly matching TRBD2 (5 bases). Trimming pared 7 bases from V and 3 bases from J, leaving 9 bases between. Germline lookup yields CDR1 MDHEN and CDR2 SYDVKM. This CDR3 has 13 residues.

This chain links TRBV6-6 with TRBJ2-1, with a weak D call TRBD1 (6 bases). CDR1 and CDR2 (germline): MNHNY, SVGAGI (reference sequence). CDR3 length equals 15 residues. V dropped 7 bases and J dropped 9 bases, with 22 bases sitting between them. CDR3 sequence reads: CASNRPQGPHTEQFF. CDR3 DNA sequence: TGTGCCAGCAACCGTCCCCAGGGGCCCCACACTGAGCAGTTCTTC.

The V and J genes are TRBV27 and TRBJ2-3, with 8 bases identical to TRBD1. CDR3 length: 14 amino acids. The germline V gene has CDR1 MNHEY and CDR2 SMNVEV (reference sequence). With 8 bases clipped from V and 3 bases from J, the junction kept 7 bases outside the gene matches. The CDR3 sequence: CASCPRGRTDTQYF. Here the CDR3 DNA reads TGTGCCAGCTGCCCCAGGGGGCGAACAGATACGCAGTATTTT.